This T cell receptor (beta chain) was recorded in a study of blood T cells in healthy people across ages. Study outcomes and limitations: Age advanced and TCR beta diversity per million T cells fell, roughly linearly. Considered underestimates were the diversity estimates obtained from one million T cells.

This clonotype was seen only a few times. Antigen: not known. The second PCR ran about 7 to 12 cycles with a sample-barcoded 5' primer and J-beta primers. Each CDR3 protein is one row after TCRdb ran MiXCR on the 5' RACE reads. This sample has 1.5 million to 2 million distinct CDR3 sequences, with roughly 50% found just once. This CDR3 is built from 17 residues. CDR1 is MNHNY and CDR2 is SVGAGI in the germline V gene (reference sequence). Deletions cut 10 bases from V and 2 bases from J, with 27 bases between. This receptor was taken from a woman between 35 and 50 years old in good health. The sample comprised blood. The chain links TRBV6-6 to TRBJ2-7; D unclear. CDR3: CATETLNLILKPYEQYF. DNA of the CDR3: TGTGCCACCGAGACACTGAACCTGATCCTCAAACCCTACGAGCAGTACTTC.